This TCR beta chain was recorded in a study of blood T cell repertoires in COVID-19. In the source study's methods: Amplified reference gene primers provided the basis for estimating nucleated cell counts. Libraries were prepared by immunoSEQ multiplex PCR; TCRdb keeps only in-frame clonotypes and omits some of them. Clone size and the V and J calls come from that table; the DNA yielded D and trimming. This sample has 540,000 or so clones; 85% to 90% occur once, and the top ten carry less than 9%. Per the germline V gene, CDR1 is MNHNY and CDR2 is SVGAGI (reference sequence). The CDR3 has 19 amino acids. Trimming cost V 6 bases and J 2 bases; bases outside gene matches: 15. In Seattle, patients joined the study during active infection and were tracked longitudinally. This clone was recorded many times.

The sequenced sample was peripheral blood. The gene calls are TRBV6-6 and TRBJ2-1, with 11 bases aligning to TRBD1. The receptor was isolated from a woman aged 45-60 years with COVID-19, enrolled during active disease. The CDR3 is CASSSRTGGPRGAYNEQFF. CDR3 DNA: TGTGCCAGCAGCTCCCGGACAGGGGGCCCCCGGGGGGCCTACAATGAGCAGTTCTTC.